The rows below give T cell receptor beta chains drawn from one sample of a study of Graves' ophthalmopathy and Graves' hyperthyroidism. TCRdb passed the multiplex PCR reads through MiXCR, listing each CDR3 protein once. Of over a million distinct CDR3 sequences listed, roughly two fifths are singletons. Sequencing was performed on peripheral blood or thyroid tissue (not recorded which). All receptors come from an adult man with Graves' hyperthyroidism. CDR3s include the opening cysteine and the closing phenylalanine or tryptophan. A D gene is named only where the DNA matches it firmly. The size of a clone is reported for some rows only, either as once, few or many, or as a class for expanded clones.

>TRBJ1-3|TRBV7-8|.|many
TGTGCCAGCAGCTTAGTCGGAGTTACCTCTGGAAACACCATATATTTT
CASSLVGVTSGNTIYF
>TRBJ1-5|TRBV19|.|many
TGTGCCACCTCGATAGATTATAGCAATCAGCCCCAGCATTTT
CATSIDYSNQPQHF
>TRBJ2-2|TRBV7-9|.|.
TGTGCCTACTGGGCGGGGAACACCGGGGAGCTGTTTTTT
CAYWAGNTGELFF
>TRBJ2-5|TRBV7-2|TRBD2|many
TGTGCCAGCAGCTGGCTAGCGGCACTTCAAGAGACCCAGTACTTC
CASSWLAALQETQYF
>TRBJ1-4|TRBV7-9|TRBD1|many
TGTGCCAGCAGCTTAGACAGGGGTGGAAGTGAAAAACTGTTTTTT
CASSLDRGGSEKLFF
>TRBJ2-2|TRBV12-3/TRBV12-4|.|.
TGTGCCAGCAAAGGGTACCGGGGGACCGGGGAGCTGTTTTTT
CASKGYRGTGELFF
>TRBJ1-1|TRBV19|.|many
TGTGCCAGTAGGAGTCACCGGGTAGGCACTGAAGCTTTCTTT
CASRSHRVGTEAFF
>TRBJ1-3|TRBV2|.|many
TGTGCCAGCAGAGCGGGGGGCGCGGTAAACACCATATATTTT
CASRAGGAVNTIYF
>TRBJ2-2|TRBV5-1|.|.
TGCGCCAGCCGCGAACCTTCCGGGGAGCTGTTTTTT
CASREPSGELFF
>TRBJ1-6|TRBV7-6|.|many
TGTGCCAGCAGCATCACCGGGGCCTCGGGCTATAATTCACCCCTCCACTTT
CASSITGASGYNSPLHF
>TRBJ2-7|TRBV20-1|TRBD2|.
TGCAGTGCTAGAGATCAACTAGCGGGAAGTTTCTACGAGCAGTACTTC
CSARDQLAGSFYEQYF
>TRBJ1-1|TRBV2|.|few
TGTGCCAGCAGTACCCAGGGTACAAACACTGAAGCTTTCTTT
CASSTQGTNTEAFF
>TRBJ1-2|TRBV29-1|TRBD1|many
TGCAGCGTTGATTCAACTGGGACAGGGGGCAACTATGGCTACACCTTC
CSVDSTGTGGNYGYTF
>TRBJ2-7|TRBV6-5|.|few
TGTGCCATCACTGGAGGCCTCTGGGTTTTCTACGAGCAGTACTTC
CAITGGLWVFYEQYF
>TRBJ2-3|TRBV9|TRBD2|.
TGTGCCAGCAGCCCAAGGACTAGCGGGGGTGGGGATACGCAGTATTTT
CASSPRTSGGGDTQYF
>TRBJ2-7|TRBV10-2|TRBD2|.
TGCGCCTGCAGTGCTCTACCTCCGGGAGGAACGATCTACGAGCAGTACTTC
CACSALPPGGTIYEQYF
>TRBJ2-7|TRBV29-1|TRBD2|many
TGCAGCGTTGGCGGGAGCACTTACGAGCAGTACTTC
CSVGGSTYEQYF
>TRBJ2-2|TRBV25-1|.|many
TGTGCCAGCAGACTACAGGAGAACACCGGGGAGCTGTTTTTT
CASRLQENTGELFF
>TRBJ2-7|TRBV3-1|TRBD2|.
TGTGCCAGCAGCCGATTAGCGGGACCCGGGGGTTACGAGCAGTACTTC
CASSRLAGPGGYEQYF
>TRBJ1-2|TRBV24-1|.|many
TGTGCCACCAGTCTAGGGGTTGGTGGCTACACCTTC
CATSLGVGGYTF
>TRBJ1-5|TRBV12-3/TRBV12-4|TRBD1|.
TGTGCCAGCAGTCCCCTAGACAGGGCGTATAGCAATCAGCCCCAGCATTTT
CASSPLDRAYSNQPQHF
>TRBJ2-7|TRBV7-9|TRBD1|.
TGTGCCAGTCCCCGGGACAGTCTTTACGAGCAGTACTTC
CASPRDSLYEQYF
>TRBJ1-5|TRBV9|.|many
TGTGCCAGCAGCGTATCGGGGGGAGGAGGTCAGCCCCAGCATTTT
CASSVSGGGGQPQHF
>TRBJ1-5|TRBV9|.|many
TGTGCCAGCAGCCTATCAGGGGTTAGCAATCAGCCCCAGCATTTT
CASSLSGVSNQPQHF
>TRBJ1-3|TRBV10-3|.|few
TGTGCCAGCAGTCTCCGGGGGGGTAGCTCTGGAAACACCATATATTTT
CASSLRGGSSGNTIYF
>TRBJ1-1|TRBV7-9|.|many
TGTGCCAGCAGCTTAGTGGGGGGGGGGCTCGACACTGAAGCTTTCTTT
CASSLVGGGLDTEAFF
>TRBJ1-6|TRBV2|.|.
TGTGCCAGCAGACCGACTCCGAACCAAAGTTCACCCCTCCACTTT
CASRPTPNQSSPLHF
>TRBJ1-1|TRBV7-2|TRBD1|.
TGTGCCAGCAACCCCGCGGGACAGGCGAACACTGAAGCTTTCTTT
CASNPAGQANTEAFF
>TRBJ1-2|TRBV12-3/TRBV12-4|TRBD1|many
TGTGCCAGCAGGCGTCAGGGGGCCCACGATGGCTACACCTTC
CASRRQGAHDGYTF
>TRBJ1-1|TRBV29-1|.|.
TGCAGCGTTGAAGATCGGGGGGGGTACACTGAAGCTTTCTTT
CSVEDRGGYTEAFF